This T cell receptor (beta chain) is from a study of human T cells and chemical hapten exposure. Noted time point: patch test 1, 2 weeks after DPC sensitization. Treatment described: therapeutic diphenylcyclopropenone sensitization with weekly scalp DPC. This clonotype was recorded at least ten times. TCRdb ran MiXCR on the RACE reads and lists one entry per CDR3 protein. Found here are about 380,000 distinct CDR3 sequences, approximately 5.1% of them singletons; the top ten hold 2% to 2.5%. The sample in question was whole blood, obtained in connection with sensitization to the hapten diphenylcyclopropenone (DPC). This TCR was sampled from a woman between 45 and 65 years old with alopecia areata. Some clones in this sample may be carry-over from other donors' samples.

This CDR3 is CASSLSGFSGNTIYF. CDR3 sequence (DNA): TGTGCCAGCAGTTTATCGGGGTTCTCTGGAAACACCATATATTTT. The V gene is TRBV12-3 or TRBV12-4, the J gene TRBJ1-3; D is undetermined. V was shortened by 2 bases and J by 0 bases, with 8 bases between the two germline ends. CDR3 length: 15 residues.